This T cell receptor beta chain was observed in a study of blood T cell repertoires in COVID-19. Study-wide background: COVID-19 samples from acute and convalescent phases originated in the United States, Italy and Spain. PBMCs, B-cell-depleted T cells, or T cells provided the cDNA or gDNA that made up the material.

Across under 25 US areas, participants ranged in age from roughly 18 to 89 years. Participant-given clinical history determined each cohort assignment. Generated by immunoSEQ multiplex PCR, the TCRdb table keeps only in-frame clones and is missing some. The data hold about 180,000 clones, with about 88% observed a single time. Sequenced: PBMCs or T cells enriched from blood (not recorded which). The source is a woman aged 40 to 55 with acute COVID-19.

The CDR3 region has the DNA TGTGCCAGCAGTTACGAGAGGAATTCACCCCTCCACTTT. It encodes CASSYERNSPLHF. The chain carries TRBV6-5 and TRBJ1-6, with D unclear. Trimming cost V 2 bases and J 7 bases, with 6 bases left between them. Germline V gene data show CDR1 as MNHEY and CDR2 as SVGAGI. This CDR3 is built from 13 residues.